Below, one TCR beta chain is given with its context. Patients from Seattle were sampled longitudinally, starting during active infection. These data come from a study of blood T cell repertoires in COVID-19. Study at large: From T cells, B-cell-depleted T cells, or PBMCs came the material, which was cDNA or gDNA.

Per the authors' pipeline: Counts of nucleated cells, estimated from reference gene primer amplification, were obtained. Sequencing was performed with immunoSEQ multiplex PCR; in TCRdb, only in-frame clones are kept and a portion is missing. The V and J calls and the clone size are those of that table, but D and trimming were determined from the DNA. Here the sample spans roughly 150,000 clones, about 82% being singletons. V lost 3 bases and J lost 4, with 13 bases in between. Per the germline V gene, CDR1 is MNHNS and CDR2 is SASEGT. The CDR3 contains 15 residues. Sequenced material: peripheral blood. V usage is TRBV6-1 and J usage is TRBJ1-5, with a weak D call TRBD1 (6 bases). The clonotype comes from a woman older than 75 with COVID-19, enrolled during active disease. The CDR3 DNA follows: TGTGCCAGCAGTGATTCCGGGACAATTAATCAGCCCCAGCATTTT. It is translated as CASSDSGTINQPQHF.